This T cell receptor beta chain was retrieved from a study of radiation and T cells in renal cell carcinoma. Assay used: immunoSEQ multiplex PCR; TCRdb lists only in-frame clones, some missing. Here the sample spans tens of thousands of clones, about 80% being singletons. The CDR3 consists of 18 residues. Germline loops: CDR1 SNHLY, CDR2 FYNNEI. Germline trimming cut 1 base from V and 8 bases from J; bases unmatched to any gene: 14. Time point specified: blood 2 weeks post-SBRT. Indicated treatment: 15 Gy SBRT to primary tumor, nephrectomy 4 weeks later. This receptor was identified in an older woman with renal cell carcinoma. The sample was blood, taken from a patient whose treatment included radiotherapy and nephrectomy. The gene calls are TRBV2 and TRBJ2-3, with TRBD2 identical over 11 bases. CDR3 in amino acids: CASSEGGQGLAGGPTQYF. DNA for the CDR3: TGTGCCAGCAGTGAAGGGGGACAGGGTCTAGCGGGAGGACCTACGCAGTATTTT.